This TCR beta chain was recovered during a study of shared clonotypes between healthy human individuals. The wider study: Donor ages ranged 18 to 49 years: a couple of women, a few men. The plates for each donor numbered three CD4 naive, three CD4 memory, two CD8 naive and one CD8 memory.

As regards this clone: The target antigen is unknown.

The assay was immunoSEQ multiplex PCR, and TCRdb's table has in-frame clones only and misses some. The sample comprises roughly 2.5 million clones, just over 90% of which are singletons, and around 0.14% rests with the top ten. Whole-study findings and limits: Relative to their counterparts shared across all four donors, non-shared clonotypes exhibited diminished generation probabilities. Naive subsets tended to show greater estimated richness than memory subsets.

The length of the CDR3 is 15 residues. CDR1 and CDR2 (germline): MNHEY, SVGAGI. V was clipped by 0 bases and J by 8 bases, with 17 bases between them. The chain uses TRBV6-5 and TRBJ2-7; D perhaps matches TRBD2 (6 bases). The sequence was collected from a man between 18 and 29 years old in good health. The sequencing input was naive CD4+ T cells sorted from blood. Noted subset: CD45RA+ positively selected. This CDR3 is CASSYSSLVREKQYF. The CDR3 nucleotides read TGTGCCAGCAGTTACTCGAGTTTGGTGCGGGAAAAGCAGTACTTC.